The 6 T cell receptor beta chains given below trace back to one sample, sequenced in a study of Ad26.COV2.S vaccination and SARS-CoV-2 variants. Here immunoSEQ multiplex PCR was the method, and the copy in TCRdb shows in-frame clones only, minus some. This table holds about 320,000 clones, about 86% found once. Regarding treatment: roughly 20 received Ad26.COV2.S at low or high dose, single or two shots; 5 received placebo; per-sample allocation not given. Material that was analyzed had been drawn on day 63 after the first vaccine or placebo injection. This specimen consisted of peripheral blood, obtained in a trial of Ad26.COV2.S vaccine versus placebo. Every receptor here comes from a person between 18 and 65 years old who received the Ad26.COV2.S COVID-19 vaccine or a placebo.

The rearrangement joins TRBV19 to TRBJ1-5; weak D call: TRBD1 (6 bases). The CDR3 sequence is 14 residues long. V was pared by 3 bases and J by 4 bases, with 10 bases between. Germline CDR1 LNHDA, CDR2 SQIVND (reference sequence). CDR3 sequence reads: CASSIRQVNQPQHF. The CDR3 region has the DNA TGTGCCAGTAGTATTCGACAGGTTAATCAGCCCCAGCATTTT.

This chain uses TRBV5-4 with TRBJ2-5; possibly TRBD1 for D (5 bases). Germline V lookup: CDR1 SGHNT, CDR2 YYREEE (reference sequence). The CDR3 is made up of 17 amino acids. Deletions cut 0 bases from V and 5 bases from J, with 20 bases between. CDR3 sequence: CASSLGGVADRGETQYF. The CDR3, as DNA: TGTGCCAGCAGCTTGGGGGGCGTGGCGGATAGGGGTGAGACCCAGTACTTC.

The CDR3 DNA reads TGTGCCAGCAGCTTGGTGGCACAGGGGGAGATCTATGGCTACACCTTC. Amino acid sequence: CASSLVAQGEIYGYTF. This chain links TRBV5-4 with TRBJ1-2; TRBD1 matches at 8 bases. In germline, CDR1 is SGHNT, CDR2 YYREEE (reference sequence). V was clipped by 0 bases and J by 4 bases; unmatched bases: 8. CDR3 size: 16 residues.

This chain joins TRBV5-4 and TRBJ2-7, with D possibly TRBD2 on 6 matching bases. The V end was cut by 4 bases, the J end by 1 base, with 21 bases between. Germline V lookup: CDR1 SGHNT, CDR2 YYREEE (reference sequence). The CDR3 is made up of 17 amino acids. CDR3 coding DNA: TGTGCCAGCAGCCGGAAAAACCACCGGGACTCTTCCTACGAGCAGTACTTC. Protein product: CASSRKNHRDSSYEQYF.

With respect to this clone: Other nucleotide sequences from this sample produce the same CDR3. The chain combines TRBV6-5 with TRBJ2-7, with 12 nucleotides matching TRBD2. CDR3 size: 14 residues. CDR1 MNHEY and CDR2 SVGAGI come from the germline V gene. V lost 6 bases and J lost 3; bases outside the gene matches: 3. The CDR3 here is CASSRLAGDYEQYF. CDR3 nucleotide sequence: TGTGCCAGCAGCCGACTAGCGGGAGACTACGAGCAGTACTTC.

The chain combines TRBV7-6 with TRBJ1-5; the match to TRBD1 covers 11 bases. The CDR3 spans 15 residues. Germline CDR1 SGHVS, CDR2 FNYEAQ. V gave up 5 bases and J gave up 4 bases; unmatched junction bases: 4. CDR3 in amino acids: CASSTGQGANQPQHF. The CDR3 nucleotides are TGTGCCAGCAGCACAGGACAGGGGGCTAATCAGCCCCAGCATTTT.